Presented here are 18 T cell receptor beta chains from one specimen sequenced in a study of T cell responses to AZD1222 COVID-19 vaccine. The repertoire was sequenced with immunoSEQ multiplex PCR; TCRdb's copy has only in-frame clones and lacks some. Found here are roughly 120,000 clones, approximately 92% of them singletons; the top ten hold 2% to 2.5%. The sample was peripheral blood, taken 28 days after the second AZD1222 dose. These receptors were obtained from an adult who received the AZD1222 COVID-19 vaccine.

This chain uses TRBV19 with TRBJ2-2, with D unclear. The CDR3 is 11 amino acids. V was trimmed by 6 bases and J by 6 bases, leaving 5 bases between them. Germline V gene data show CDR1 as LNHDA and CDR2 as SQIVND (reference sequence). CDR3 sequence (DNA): TGTGCCAGTAGCCGCGCCGGGGAGCTGTTTTTT. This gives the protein CASSRAGELFF.

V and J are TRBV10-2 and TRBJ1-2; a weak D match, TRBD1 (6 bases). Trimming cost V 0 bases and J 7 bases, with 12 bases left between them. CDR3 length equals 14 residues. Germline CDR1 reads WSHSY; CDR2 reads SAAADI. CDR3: CASSESSLTGGYTF. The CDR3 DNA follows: TGCGCCAGCAGTGAGTCAAGTTTGACAGGTGGCTACACCTTC.

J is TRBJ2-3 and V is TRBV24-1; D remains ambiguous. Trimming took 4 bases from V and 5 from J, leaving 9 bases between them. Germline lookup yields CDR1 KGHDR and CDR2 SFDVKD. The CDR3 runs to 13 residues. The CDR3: CATSDPGKDTQYF. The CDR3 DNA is TGTGCCACCAGTGACCCTGGTAAAGATACGCAGTATTTT.

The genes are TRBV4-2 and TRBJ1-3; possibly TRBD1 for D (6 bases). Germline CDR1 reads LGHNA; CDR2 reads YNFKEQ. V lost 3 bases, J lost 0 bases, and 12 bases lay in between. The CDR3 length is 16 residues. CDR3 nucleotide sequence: TGTGCCAGCAGCCATCGACAGGATCTCTCTGGAAACACCATATATTTT. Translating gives CASSHRQDLSGNTIYF.

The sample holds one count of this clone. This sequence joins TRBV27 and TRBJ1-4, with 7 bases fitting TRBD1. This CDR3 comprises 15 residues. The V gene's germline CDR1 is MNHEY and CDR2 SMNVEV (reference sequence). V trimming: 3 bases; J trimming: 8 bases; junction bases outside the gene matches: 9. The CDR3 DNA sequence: TGTGCCAGCAGTTTGGGCCGGACAGGCGGGGAAAAACTGTTTTTT. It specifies CASSLGRTGGEKLFF.

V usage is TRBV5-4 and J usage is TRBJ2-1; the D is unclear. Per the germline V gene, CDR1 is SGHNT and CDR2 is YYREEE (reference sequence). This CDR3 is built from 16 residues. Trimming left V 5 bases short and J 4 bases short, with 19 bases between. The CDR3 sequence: CASRSATGATYNEQFF. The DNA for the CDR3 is TGTGCCAGCAGATCCGCGACGGGCGCCACTTACAATGAGCAGTTCTTC.

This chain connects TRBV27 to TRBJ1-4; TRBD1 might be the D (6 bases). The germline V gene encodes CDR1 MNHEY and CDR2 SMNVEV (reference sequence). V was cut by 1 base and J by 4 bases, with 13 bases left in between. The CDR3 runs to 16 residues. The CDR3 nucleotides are TGTGCCAGCAGTTTATTGGGGGCAGCGGGTAATGAAAAACTGTTTTTT. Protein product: CASSLLGAAGNEKLFF.

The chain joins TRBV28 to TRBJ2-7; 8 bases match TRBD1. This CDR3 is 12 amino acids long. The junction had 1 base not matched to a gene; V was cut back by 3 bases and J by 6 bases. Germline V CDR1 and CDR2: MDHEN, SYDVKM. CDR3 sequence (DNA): TGTGCCAGCAGTTTTGGGACAGGCGAGCAGTACTTC. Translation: CASSFGTGEQYF. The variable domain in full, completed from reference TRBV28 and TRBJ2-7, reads DVKVTQSSRYLVKRTGEKVFLECVQDMDHENMFWYRQDPGLGLRLIYFSYDVKMKEKGDIPEGYSVSREKKERFSLILESASTNQTSMYLCASSFGTGEQYFGPGTRLTVT.

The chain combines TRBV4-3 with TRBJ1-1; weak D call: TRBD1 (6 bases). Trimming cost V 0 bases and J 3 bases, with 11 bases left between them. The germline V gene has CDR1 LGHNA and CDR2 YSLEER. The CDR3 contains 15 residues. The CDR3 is CASSQDLGGHTEAFF. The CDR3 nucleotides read TGCGCCAGCAGCCAAGATCTGGGGGGGCACACTGAAGCTTTCTTT.

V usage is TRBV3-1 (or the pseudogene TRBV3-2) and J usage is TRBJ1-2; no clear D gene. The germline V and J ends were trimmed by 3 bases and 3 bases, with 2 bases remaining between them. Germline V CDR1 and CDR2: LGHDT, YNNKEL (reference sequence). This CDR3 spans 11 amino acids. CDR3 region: CASSQDYGYTF. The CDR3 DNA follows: TGTGCCAGCAGCCAGGACTATGGCTACACCTTC.

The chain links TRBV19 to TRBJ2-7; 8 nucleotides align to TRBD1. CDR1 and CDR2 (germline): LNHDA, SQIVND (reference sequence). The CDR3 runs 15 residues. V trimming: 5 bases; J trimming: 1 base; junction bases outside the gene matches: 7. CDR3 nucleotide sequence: TGTGCCAGTAGTGTTCGACAGGGGCTATCCTACGAGCAGTACTTC. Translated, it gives CASSVRQGLSYEQYF.

The CDR3 nucleotides read TGTGCCAGCAGTTTACTACAGAATCAGCCCCAGCATTTT. It specifies CASSLLQNQPQHF. This chain joins TRBV12-3 or TRBV12-4 and TRBJ1-5; D not certain. CDR3 length: 13 residues. V lost 2 bases, J lost 4 bases, and 6 bases lay in between.

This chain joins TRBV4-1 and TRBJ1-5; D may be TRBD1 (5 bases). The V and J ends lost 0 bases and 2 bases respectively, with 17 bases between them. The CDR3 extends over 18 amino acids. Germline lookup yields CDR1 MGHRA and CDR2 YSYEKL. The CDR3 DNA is TGCGCCAGCAGCCAAGAGGTTTGGGGGGTCGGTGGCAATCAGCCCCAGCATTTT. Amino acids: CASSQEVWGVGGNQPQHF.

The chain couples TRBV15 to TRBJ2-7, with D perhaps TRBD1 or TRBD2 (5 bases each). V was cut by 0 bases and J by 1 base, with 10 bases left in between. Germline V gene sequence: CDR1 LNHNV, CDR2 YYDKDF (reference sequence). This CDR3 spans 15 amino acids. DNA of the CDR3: TGTGCCACCAGCAGAGAGGGGGACCTTTCCTACGAGCAGTACTTC. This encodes CATSREGDLSYEQYF.

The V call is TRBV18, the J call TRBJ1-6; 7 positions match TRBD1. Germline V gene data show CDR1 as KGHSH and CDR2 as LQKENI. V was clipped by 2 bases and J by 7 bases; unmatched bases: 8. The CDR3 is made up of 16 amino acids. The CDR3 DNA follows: TGTGCCAGCTCACCATTACCGGGACAGAAAAATTCACCCCTCCACTTT. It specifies CASSPLPGQKNSPLHF.

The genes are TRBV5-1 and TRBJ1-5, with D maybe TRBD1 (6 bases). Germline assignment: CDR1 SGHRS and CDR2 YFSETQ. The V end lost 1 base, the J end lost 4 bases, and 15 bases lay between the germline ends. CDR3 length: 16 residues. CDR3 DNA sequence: TGCGCCAGCAGCTTGTCGGGACAAGGGAGGAATCAGCCCCAGCATTTT. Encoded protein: CASSLSGQGRNQPQHF.

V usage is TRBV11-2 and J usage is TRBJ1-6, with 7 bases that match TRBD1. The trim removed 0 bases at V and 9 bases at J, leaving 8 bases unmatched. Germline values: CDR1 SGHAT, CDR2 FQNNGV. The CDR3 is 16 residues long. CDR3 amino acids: CASSLDRQGGSSPLHF. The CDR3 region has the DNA TGTGCCAGCAGCTTAGATCGGCAGGGGGGTAGTTCACCCCTCCACTTT.

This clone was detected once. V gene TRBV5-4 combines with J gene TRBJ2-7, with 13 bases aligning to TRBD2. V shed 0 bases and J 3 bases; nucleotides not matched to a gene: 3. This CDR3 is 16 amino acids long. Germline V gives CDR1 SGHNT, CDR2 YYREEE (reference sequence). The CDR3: CASSLGGLAGYYEQYF. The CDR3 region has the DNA TGTGCCAGCAGCTTGGGGGGACTAGCGGGGTACTACGAGCAGTACTTC.